Listed here are 25 T cell receptor beta chains from one sample, sequenced in a study of cytomegalovirus exposure and HLA in healthy donors. PCR used 60 Vbeta primers and 13 Jbeta primers. TCRdb's table, derived via immunoSEQ multiplex PCR, lists solely in-frame clones and lacks some. Its table lists roughly 120,000 clones. The sequenced sample consisted of PBMCs. The receptors here all came from a man younger than 35 in good health and CMV-seronegative.

This chain uses TRBV27 with TRBJ1-5; TRBD1 aligns across 8 bases. The CDR3 has 14 amino acids. Germline V gives CDR1 MNHEY, CDR2 SMNVEV (reference sequence). V lost 6 bases and J lost 5; bases outside the gene matches: 6. Written as DNA, the CDR3 is TGTGCCAGCAGCCATGACAGGGGTTATCAGCCCCAGCATTTT. Protein: CASSHDRGYQPQHF.

The rearrangement links TRBV9 to TRBJ1-5; no reliable D call. Trimming took off 0 bases at V and 0 bases at J, with 7 bases between the two ends. The CDR3 contains 15 residues. The germline CDR1 and CDR2 sequences are SGDLS and YYNGEE. Written as DNA, the CDR3 is TGTGCCAGCAGCGTAGGCAGTGATAGCAATCAGCCCCAGCATTTT. As protein: CASSVGSDSNQPQHF. Together with reference TRBV9 and TRBJ1-5, the CDR3 gives the full variable domain: DSGVTQTPKHLITATGQRVTLRCSPRSGDLSVYWYQQSLDQGLQFLIQYYNGEERAKGNILERFSAQQFPDLHSELNLSSLELGDSALYFCASSVGSDSNQPQHFGDGTRLSIL.

This sequence joins TRBV11-2 and TRBJ2-1; 10 bases line up with TRBD2. Germline V gene lookup returns CDR1 SGHAT and CDR2 FQNNGV. The CDR3 covers 17 residues. Unmatched junction bases numbered 11, after V lost 1 base and J lost 8 bases. This CDR3 reads CASSLGASGGPWDEQFF. As DNA, the CDR3 is TGTGCCAGCAGCTTAGGGGCTAGCGGGGGCCCTTGGGATGAGCAGTTCTTC.

This clone is classed as medium-sized by frequency. This sample includes further DNA sequences coding for the same CDR3. The gene calls are TRBV7-9 and TRBJ2-2, with 8 bases fitting TRBD2. This CDR3 is 17 amino acids long. Germline-derived CDR1 and CDR2 are SEHNR and FQNEAQ (reference sequence). V dropped 5 bases and J dropped 4; count of bases not matched to a gene: 12. The CDR3 nucleotides are TGTGCCAGCAGCCCAACCCGTTTAGCGGGAACCACCGGGGAGCTGTTTTTT. Amino acids: CASSPTRLAGTTGELFF.

The rearrangement links TRBV7-2 to TRBJ1-1; D perhaps matches TRBD1 (5 bases). This CDR3 spans 14 amino acids. Germline-derived CDR1 and CDR2 are SGHTA and FQGNSA. The V end lost 2 bases, the J end lost 5 bases, and 12 bases lay between the germline ends. For the CDR3, the DNA is TGTGCCAGCAGCTTATTTCAGGGAGGGACTGAAGCTTTCTTT. Its translation is CASSLFQGGTEAFF.

Comments on this clone: This CDR3 is also generated by other DNA sequences in the sample. V is TRBV27 and J is TRBJ2-1; possibly TRBD2 for D (7 bases). V was cut by 2 bases and J by 4 bases, with 9 bases left in between. This CDR3 spans 14 amino acids. Germline lookup yields CDR1 MNHEY and CDR2 SMNVEV (reference sequence). CDR3: CASSLAGAYNEQFF. Written as DNA, the CDR3 is TGTGCCAGCAGTTTAGCGGGGGCATACAATGAGCAGTTCTTC.

The rearrangement uses TRBV6-1 and TRBJ2-7; maybe TRBD2 (6 bases). Deletions cut 5 bases from V and 0 bases from J, with 14 bases between. This CDR3 spans 15 amino acids. Germline loops: CDR1 MNHNS, CDR2 SASEGT. Written as DNA, the CDR3 is TGTGCCAGCAGTCGGGGGAGCGGGCCCTCCTACGAGCAGTACTTC. Translating it yields CASSRGSGPSYEQYF.

The CDR3: CATLAGGYEQYF. DNA for the CDR3: TGTGCCACCCTAGCAGGAGGTTACGAGCAGTACTTC. This rearrangement joins TRBV10-3 to TRBJ2-7; D possibly corresponds to TRBD2 (5 bases). The V end lost 10 bases, the J end lost 4 bases, and 14 bases lay between the germline ends. The CDR3 length is 12 residues. From germline, CDR1 is ENHRY and CDR2 SYGVKD.

This chain connects TRBV30 to TRBJ1-2, with D tentatively TRBD1 (6 bases). The CDR3 is 14 residues long. Per the germline V gene, CDR1 is GTSNPN and CDR2 is SVGIG (reference sequence). V dropped 1 base and J dropped 4 bases, with 13 bases sitting between them. The CDR3 nucleotides read TGTGCCTGGAGTGGTCAACAGGGTTCCTATGGCTACACCTTC. The encoded protein is CAWSGQQGSYGYTF. The full variable domain, in which reference TRBV30 and TRBJ1-2 provide the parts outside the CDR3, is SQTIHQWPATLVQPVGSPLSLECTVEGTSNPNLYWYRQAAGRGLQLLFYSVGIGQISSEVPQNLSASRPQDRQFILSSKKLLLSDSGFYLCAWSGQQGSYGYTFGSGTRLTVV.

The V and J genes are TRBV5-4 and TRBJ2-3; TRBD1 agrees at 9 bases. The trim removed 3 bases at V and 5 bases at J, leaving 4 bases unmatched. CDR1 and CDR2 from the germline V gene are SGHNT and YYREEE (reference sequence). The CDR3 has 14 residues. The CDR3 protein is CASSSRTGEDTQYF. The CDR3 DNA is TGTGCCAGCAGCTCCCGGACAGGGGAAGATACGCAGTATTTT.

This chain uses TRBV29-1 with TRBJ2-1, with TRBD2 as a possible D gene (5 bases). Germline CDR1 SQVTM, CDR2 ANQGSEA. The V and J ends lost 4 bases and 4 bases respectively, with 14 bases between them. The CDR3 is 14 amino acids. Written as DNA, the CDR3 is TGCAGCGTTGTACGAGGCGGGCCTTACAATGAGCAGTTCTTC. This gives the protein CSVVRGGPYNEQFF.

This CDR3 is CASSQSGQIDSPLHF. The CDR3 coding sequence is TGTGCCAGCAGCCAATCCGGACAGATAGATTCACCCCTCCACTTT. V usage is TRBV5-5 and J usage is TRBJ1-6; D is perhaps TRBD1 (6 bases). Germline CDR1 is SGHKS and CDR2 is YYEKEE (reference sequence). This CDR3 is built from 15 residues. Trimming took 4 bases from V and 8 from J, leaving 16 bases between them.

The chain joins TRBV6-1 to TRBJ2-3, with 10 bases matching TRBD2. The germline gives CDR1 MNHNS, CDR2 SASEGT. The CDR3 is made up of 14 amino acids. V was clipped by 6 bases and J by 4 bases; unmatched bases: 4. In DNA form, the CDR3 reads TGTGCCAGCAGCCCGGGACTAGCGCCAGATACGCAGTATTTT. Residues: CASSPGLAPDTQYF.

This rearrangement joins TRBV4-1 to TRBJ1-2; no definite D call. The V gene lost 4 bases and the J gene lost 7 bases, with 19 bases spanning the gap. Germline CDR1 and CDR2: MGHRA and YSYEKL. This CDR3 has 15 amino acids. In DNA form, the CDR3 reads TGCGCCAGCAGCCTCAAGATCGGGGATAATGGTGGCTACACCTTC. It translates to CASSLKIGDNGGYTF.

The chain employs TRBV19 and TRBJ2-5; 7 nucleotides match TRBD2. V was clipped by 10 bases and J by 3 bases; unmatched bases: 14. This CDR3 region has 15 residues. Per the germline V gene, CDR1 is LNHDA and CDR2 is SQIVND (reference sequence). The CDR3 DNA is TGTGCCACCTCCTTTCCCGGGGAGGGTAAAGAGACCCAGTACTTC. This codes for CATSFPGEGKETQYF.

The rearrangement links TRBV19 to TRBJ2-3, with TRBD2 matching over 11 bases. Losses at the gene ends were 6 bases for V and 2 bases for J; bases not matched to a gene: 10. CDR3 length: 17 amino acids. CDR1 and CDR2 (germline): LNHDA, SQIVND (reference sequence). This CDR3 is CASRPKTSGTYTDTQYF. The CDR3, as DNA: TGTGCCAGTAGGCCCAAGACTAGCGGGACTTACACAGATACGCAGTATTTT.

The rearrangement uses TRBV7-9 and TRBJ1-1, with D maybe TRBD1 (6 bases). The length of the CDR3 is 14 residues. V was pared by 5 bases and J by 1 base, with 11 bases between. CDR1 SEHNR and CDR2 FQNEAQ come from the germline V gene (reference sequence). CDR3 amino acids: CASSPQTGNTEAFF. In DNA, the CDR3 is TGTGCCAGCAGCCCCCAGACAGGGAACACTGAAGCTTTCTTT.

The chain recombines TRBV13 with TRBJ1-6, with D maybe TRBD1 (5 bases). The CDR3 has 17 residues. V lost 4 bases to trimming and J lost 10 bases, with 23 bases between them. Per the germline V gene, CDR1 is PRHDT and CDR2 is FYEKMQ (reference sequence). The CDR3 DNA sequence: TGTGCCAGCAGCTCCCGTAGACAGCCCCCAGCTGGGTCACCCCTCCACTTT. Protein: CASSSRRQPPAGSPLHF.

The chain carries TRBV10-3 and TRBJ1-2; D is undetermined. Per the germline V gene, CDR1 is ENHRY and CDR2 is SYGVKD. V was clipped by 3 bases and J by 1 base, with 6 bases between them. This CDR3 comprises 13 residues. The CDR3 DNA is TGTGCCATCAGTGATTCAGATAACTATGGCTACACCTTC. Translating it yields CAISDSDNYGYTF.

The DNA of the CDR3 is TGTGCCAGTAGTATAGATCGATCCAGGGCCAATGAAAAACTGTTTTTT. It encodes CASSIDRSRANEKLFF. This rearrangement joins TRBV19 to TRBJ1-4, with a tentative D call TRBD1 (5 bases). Trimming pared 0 bases from V and 5 bases from J, leaving 13 bases between. CDR1 and CDR2 (germline): LNHDA, SQIVND (reference sequence). CDR3 size: 16 residues.

The chain employs TRBV7-9 and TRBJ2-3; TRBD1 aligns across 8 bases. The CDR3 covers 16 residues. CDR1 SEHNR and CDR2 FQNEAQ come from the germline V gene (reference sequence). V shed 4 bases and J 7 bases; nucleotides not matched to a gene: 13. The CDR3 bases are TGTGCCAGCAGCTCTCAGGGGGCGAGAGGGTTATATACGCAGTATTTT. Translation: CASSSQGARGLYTQYF.

This sequence joins TRBV6-4 and TRBJ2-1; a weak D match, TRBD2 (6 bases). The CDR3 spans 13 residues. CDR1 and CDR2 from the germline V gene are MRHNA and SNTAGT. Trimming stripped 8 bases from V and 7 bases from J, with 15 bases between. CDR3 sequence: CASRPQGTNEQFF. CDR3 sequence (DNA): TGTGCCAGCCGACCCCAAGGGACTAATGAGCAGTTCTTC.

V and J are TRBV18 and TRBJ1-2; D gene uncertain. Germline V gene data show CDR1 as KGHSH and CDR2 as LQKENI. The CDR3 spans 14 residues. V lost 0 bases and J lost 2, with 7 bases in between. In DNA form, the CDR3 reads TGTGCCAGCTCACCACCCGGGGTCAACTATGGCTACACCTTC. Translated, it gives CASSPPGVNYGYTF.

This chain links TRBV6-1 with TRBJ2-2, with D hard to call. V was cut by 3 bases and J by 5 bases, with 13 bases left in between. Germline V gene sequence: CDR1 MNHNS, CDR2 SASEGT. The CDR3 loop spans 15 amino acids. For the CDR3, the DNA is TGTGCCAGCAGTGATCTACGCCGTCGGACCGGGGAGCTGTTTTTT. This sequence encodes CASSDLRRRTGELFF.

The J gene is TRBJ2-3, the V gene TRBV4-1; D may be TRBD1 (6 bases). Germline loops: CDR1 MGHRA, CDR2 YSYEKL. This CDR3 spans 14 amino acids. V lost 4 bases and J lost 2, with 10 bases in between. The CDR3 sequence is CASSPWGPTDTQYF. For the CDR3, the DNA is TGCGCCAGCAGCCCTTGGGGGCCCACAGATACGCAGTATTTT.